This T cell receptor (beta chain) was captured in a study of blood T cell repertoires in COVID-19. Only in-frame clones appear in the TCRdb table, and some are missing; sequencing was by immunoSEQ multiplex PCR. The data hold over 200,000 clones, with 83% observed a single time. The specimen was peripheral blood. The clonotype comes from a middle-aged woman with active or convalescent COVID-19.

The CDR3 coding sequence is TGTGCCAGCAGTGAAGAGGCGGCGGGACGAGGTGAAGCTTTCTTT. This encodes CASSEEAAGRGEAFF. The rearrangement uses TRBV6-1 and TRBJ1-1; D might be TRBD1 (5 bases). The CDR3 contains 15 residues. V was cut by 1 base and J by 7 bases, with 16 bases left in between. Germline CDR1 and CDR2: MNHNS and SASEGT.